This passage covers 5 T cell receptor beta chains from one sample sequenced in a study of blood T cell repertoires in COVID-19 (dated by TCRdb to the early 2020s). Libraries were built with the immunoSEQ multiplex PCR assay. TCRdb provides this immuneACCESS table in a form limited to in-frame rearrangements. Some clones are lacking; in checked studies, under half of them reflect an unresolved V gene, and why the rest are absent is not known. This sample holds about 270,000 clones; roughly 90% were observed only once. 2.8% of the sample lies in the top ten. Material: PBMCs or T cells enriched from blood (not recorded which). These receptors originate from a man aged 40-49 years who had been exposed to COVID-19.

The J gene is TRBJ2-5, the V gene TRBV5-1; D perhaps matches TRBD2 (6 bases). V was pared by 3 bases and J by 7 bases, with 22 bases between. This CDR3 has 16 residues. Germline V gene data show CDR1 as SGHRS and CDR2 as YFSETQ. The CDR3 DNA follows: TGCGCCAGCAGCTCGCTGGCGGGGACGAATGTAGGGACCCAGTACTTC. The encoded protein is CASSSLAGTNVGTQYF.

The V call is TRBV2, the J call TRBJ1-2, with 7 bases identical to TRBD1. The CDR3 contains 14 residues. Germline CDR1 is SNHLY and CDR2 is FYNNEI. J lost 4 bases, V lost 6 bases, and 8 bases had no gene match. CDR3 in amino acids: CASSANRDSYGYTF. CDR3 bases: TGTGCCAGCAGCGCAAACCGGGACAGCTATGGCTACACCTTC.

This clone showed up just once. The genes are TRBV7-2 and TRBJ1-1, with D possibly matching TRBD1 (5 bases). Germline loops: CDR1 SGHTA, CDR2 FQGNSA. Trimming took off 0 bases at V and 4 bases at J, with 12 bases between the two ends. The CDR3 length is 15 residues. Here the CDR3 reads CASSLAGTGGTEAFF. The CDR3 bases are TGTGCCAGCAGCTTAGCAGGGACCGGGGGCACTGAAGCTTTCTTT.

The CDR3 region has the DNA TGTGCCAGCTCAAAAGACAGGGGCCCTAATCAGCCCCAGCATTTT. It specifies CASSKDRGPNQPQHF. The chain couples TRBV18 to TRBJ1-5; 8 bases match TRBD1. CDR3 length: 15 amino acids. V lost 5 bases to trimming and J lost 4 bases; unmatched junction nucleotides: 7. Germline CDR1 reads KGHSH; CDR2 reads LQKENI.

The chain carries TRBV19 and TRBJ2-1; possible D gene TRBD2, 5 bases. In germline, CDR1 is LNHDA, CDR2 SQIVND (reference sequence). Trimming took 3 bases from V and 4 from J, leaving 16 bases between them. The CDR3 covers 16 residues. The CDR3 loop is CASSITLAPRYNEQFF. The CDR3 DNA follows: TGTGCCAGTAGTATCACTCTAGCCCCCCGGTACAATGAGCAGTTCTTC. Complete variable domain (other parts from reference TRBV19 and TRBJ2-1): DGGITQSPKYLFRKEGQNVTLSCEQNLNHDAMYWYRQDPGQGLRLIYYSQIVNDFQKGDIAEGYSVSREKKESFPLTVTSAQKNPTAFYLCASSITLAPRYNEQFFGPGTRLTVL.